Listed below are T cell receptor delta chains from one sample, sequenced in a study of Vδ1+ human thymocytes. TCRdb re-identified clones in the multiplex PCR reads via CATT. The repertoire holds under 80,000 delta-chain clones, around 30% seen once, with roughly 0.25% in the top ten. Sample: Vdelta1+ gamma-delta thymocytes from the thymus. The receptor source for this set is a boy under two years old who had congenital heart surgery. Both conserved end residues are part of each CDR3. The order of the fields is J gene, V gene, D gene, clone size, CDR3 DNA, CDR3 protein. A D gene is named only where the DNA matches it firmly. Not all rows give a size; the values are once, few, many and, for expanded clones, a class.

>TRDJ1|TRDV1|TRDD3|-
TGTGCTCTTGGGACCGGGGGTCTGGGGGATTGGACCGATAAACTCATCTTT
CALGTGGLGDWTDKLIF
>TRDJ1|TRDV1|-|-
TGTGCTCTTGGCCTCCGCGGGGGGTGCGATAAACTCATCTTT
CALGLRGGCDKLIF
>TRDJ1|TRDV1|TRDD3|-
TGTGCTCTTGGGGAACCCGCGGTCCGACTGGGGGATACGCCGGGATATAAACTCATCTTT
CALGEPAVRLGDTPGYKLIF
>TRDJ1|TRDV1|TRDD3|few
TGTGCTCTTGGGGAAAAGGTGGGGGATACGCGATCAGAAGGGCACACCGATAAACTCATCTTT
CALGEKVGDTRSEGHTDKLIF
>TRDJ1|TRDV1|TRDD3|-
TGTGCTCTTGGGGAGAGATCGCGTGGACTGGGGGATCCTACTTACACCGATAAACTCATCTTT
CALGERSRGLGDPTYTDKLIF
>TRDJ1|TRDV1|-|once
TGTGCTCTTGGGGAACTCAGGAGGCCCGGCTGGGGAAATCACACCGATAAACTCATCTTT
CALGELRRPGWGNHTDKLIF
>TRDJ1|TRDV1|-|-
TGTGCTCTTGGGGAAAACCTTCCCTTGAATCGGGTCGATAAACTCATCTTT
CALGENLPLNRVDKLIF
>TRDJ1|TRDV1|TRDD3|-
TGTGCTCTTGGGGAACCCTCCTCCACACATATACGCGGACTGATTGGGACGTCGGCTGGGGGATACTGGTCCGATAAACTCATCTTT
CALGEPSSTHIRGLIGTSAGGYWSDKLIF
>TRDJ1|TRDV1|TRDD3|few
TGTGCTCTTGGCATCCGTCCTCCGAAATACTGGGGGATAATCACCCATTACACCGATAAACTCATCTTT
CALGIRPPKYWGIITHYTDKLIF
>TRDJ1|TRDV1|-|-
TGTGCTCTTGGGAACCCCTCCTACCTCGGAGGGCCCGATAAACTCATCTTT
CALGNPSYLGGPDKLIF
>TRDJ1|TRDV1|TRDD3|few
TGTGCTCTTGGGGAACCGGGGGTTAAGCTTCTCGACTGGGGGATCTACACCGATAAACTCATCTTT
CALGEPGVKLLDWGIYTDKLIF
>TRDJ1|TRDV1|-|few
TGTGCTCTTGGGGGCCTCTTCCGCCGGGCAACCGATAAACTCATCTTT
CALGGLFRRATDKLIF
>TRDJ1|TRDV1|-|-
TGTGCTCTTGGGGACCCCAAACATCGCAATTCCCTCCATCCACCCTTGGGGATTGAGACCGATAAACTCATCTTT
CALGDPKHRNSLHPPLGIETDKLIF
>TRDJ1|TRDV1|TRDD3|few
TGTGCTCTTGGGGAACAGACGGCCTTCCCCTGGGGGATACGAAACAGCGATAAACTCATCTTT
CALGEQTAFPWGIRNSDKLIF
>TRDJ1|TRDV1|TRDD3|few
TGTGCTCTTGGGGAATCGGCCGGGGGGATCTCGGAGTACACCGATAAACTCATCTTT
CALGESAGGISEYTDKLIF
>TRDJ1|TRDV1|TRDD3|-
TGTGCTCTTGGGGAGCACTGGGGGATACGCGCGGACACCGATAAACTCATCTTT
CALGEHWGIRADTDKLIF
>TRDJ1|TRDV1|-|-
TGTGCTCTTGGGGAAGTTGGTCCCCACGGCGGAGCCAGTTACACCGATAAACTCATCTTT
CALGEVGPHGGASYTDKLIF
>TRDJ1|TRDV1|TRDD3|-
TGTGCTCTTGGGGTTCCTGCGTTCTGGGGGCATTACACCGATAAACTCATCTTT
CALGVPAFWGHYTDKLIF
>TRDJ1|TRDV1|-|few
TGTGCTCTTGGGGACCTTCCAACGGGGGCGGGCCGAATTACCTTCGATAAACTCATCTTT
CALGDLPTGAGRITFDKLIF
>TRDJ1|TRDV1|TRDD3|-
TGTGCTCTTGGGGAACTAAGTCAGGGGGGATACCCCGATAAACTCATCTTT
CALGELSQGGYPDKLIF
>TRDJ1|TRDV1|-|-
TGTGCTCTTGGGAAAACCCGACTACCCGATAAACTCATCTTT
CALGKTRLPDKLIF
>TRDJ1|TRDV1|TRDD3|-
TGTGCTCTTGGGGAACTCATCGTAGTTGCTGGGGGACGCGCCTACACCGATAAACTCATCTTT
CALGELIVVAGGRAYTDKLIF
>TRDJ1|TRDV1|-|-
TGTGCTCTTGGGGAACTCTTGCCCTTGTACACCGATAAACTCATCTTT
CALGELLPLYTDKLIF
>TRDJ1|TRDV1|-|-
TGTGCTCTTGGGGAACTTGGGATAAGGGGCTACACCGATAAACTCATCTTT
CALGELGIRGYTDKLIF
>TRDJ1|TRDV1|-|-
TGTGCTCTTGGGGTGCCTTCCCCCGGGGCTGGGGGTAAACTCATCTTT
CALGVPSPGAGGKLIF
>TRDJ1|TRDV1|TRDD3|few
TGTGCTCTTGGGGATCCGGTAAGGGTTCCTATGAGGCTTAGGTACTGGGGGTACACTCCACGGAACACCGATAAACTCATCTTT
CALGDPVRVPMRLRYWGYTPRNTDKLIF
>TRDJ1|TRDV1|-|-
TGTGCTCTTGGGGAACTAATCATTGAGGATACTCACACCGATAAACTCATCTTT
CALGELIIEDTHTDKLIF
>TRDJ1|TRDV2|TRDD3|-
TGTGCCTGTAACTCTCCCCCCCCGAGGGGGATAGAGGGGTACGATAAACTCATCTTT
CACNSPPPRGIEGYDKLIF
>TRDJ1|TRDV1|TRDD3|-
TGTGCTCTTGGGGCCGAGCCTTCTACTGCCACTGGGGGATGTTCGGCCGATAAACTCATCTTT
CALGAEPSTATGGCSADKLIF
>TRDJ1|TRDV1|-|few
TGTGCTCTTGGGACGGCCTTCCTACCTTACTGGGGGATTAACTACACCGATAAACTCATCTTT
CALGTAFLPYWGINYTDKLIF
>TRDJ1|TRDV1|-|few
TGTGCTCTTGGGGAACTAGTACTTGGTAGGTACACCCATCCCCCCGACACCGATAAACTCATCTTT
CALGELVLGRYTHPPDTDKLIF
>TRDJ1|TRDV2|TRDD3|-
TGTGCCTGTGACACTGTACTGGGGACCCCCTTAGTAGGACTCATCTTT
CACDTVLGTPLVGLIF
>TRDJ1|TRDV2|-|-
TGTGCCTGTGCCACCGCCGTCTCCACCGATAAACTCATCTTT
CACATAVSTDKLIF
>TRDJ1|TRDV1|-|-
TGTGCTCTTGGGGCGACCGGGGATTTGTGCGATAAACTCATCTTT
CALGATGDLCDKLIF
>TRDJ1|TRDV1|TRDD3|-
TGTGCTCTTGGAACCCGGGGGATACGAGGTATGACCGATAAACTCATCTTT
CALGTRGIRGMTDKLIF
>TRDJ1|TRDV1|-|-
TGTGCTCTTGGGGAACTACCTCTGGGGGATAAACTCATCTTT
CALGELPLGDKLIF
>TRDJ1|TRDV1|TRDD3|few
TGTGCTCTTGCGGGGGGGTATTCCGGTGGGGGATACGCGGAGCGTGATAAACTCATCTTT
CALAGGYSGGGYAERDKLIF